This T cell receptor beta chain came from a study of T cell responses to AZD1222 COVID-19 vaccine. Findings and caveats of the study: Scientists sampled the repertoires only once the peak T cell response had passed. Spike-specific TCR breadth and depth grew following two AZD1222 doses. At baseline, just six or seven AZD1222 recipients tested seropositive. White British people made up most donors, females outnumbered males, and clonal diversity was possibly underestimated.

Turning to this clone: The antigen is unknown.

The assay was immunoSEQ multiplex PCR, and TCRdb's table has in-frame clones only and misses some. Found here are about 140,000 clones, roughly 93% of them singletons; the top ten hold around 1%. CDR1 LNHDA and CDR2 SQIVND come from the germline V gene (reference sequence). The J segment lost 8 bases and the V segment lost 5 bases, leaving 13 bases of the junction unmatched. The CDR3 runs 15 residues. This rearrangement joins TRBV19 to TRBJ1-2; 8 bases map to TRBD1. Material: peripheral blood, obtained on day 0 of MenACWY control vaccination. This receptor was obtained from an adult in good health. The CDR3 sequence is CASSQQGGWNNGYTF. CDR3 nucleotide sequence: TGTGCCAGTAGTCAACAGGGGGGGTGGAATAACGGCTACACCTTC.